The T cell receptor beta chain under discussion was sequenced for a study of cytomegalovirus exposure and HLA in healthy donors. CDR3 size: 16 residues. PCR primers comprised 60 Vbeta and 13 Jbeta primers. Libraries were prepared by immunoSEQ multiplex PCR; TCRdb keeps only in-frame clonotypes and omits some of them. This sample has about 70,000 clones, with 80% to 90% found just once. This TCR was recovered from a woman in her 30s in good health and CMV-seropositive. Material: PBMCs. This chain joins TRBV21-1 and TRBJ2-1; the table assigns TRBD1, which was not confirmed against the DNA. TRBV21-1 is flagged as a pseudogene. The CDR3 sequence: CASSKGGHQGGNEQFF. The CDR3 DNA reads TGTGCCAGCAGCAAAGGAGGCCACCAGGGGGGCAATGAGCAGTTCTTC.